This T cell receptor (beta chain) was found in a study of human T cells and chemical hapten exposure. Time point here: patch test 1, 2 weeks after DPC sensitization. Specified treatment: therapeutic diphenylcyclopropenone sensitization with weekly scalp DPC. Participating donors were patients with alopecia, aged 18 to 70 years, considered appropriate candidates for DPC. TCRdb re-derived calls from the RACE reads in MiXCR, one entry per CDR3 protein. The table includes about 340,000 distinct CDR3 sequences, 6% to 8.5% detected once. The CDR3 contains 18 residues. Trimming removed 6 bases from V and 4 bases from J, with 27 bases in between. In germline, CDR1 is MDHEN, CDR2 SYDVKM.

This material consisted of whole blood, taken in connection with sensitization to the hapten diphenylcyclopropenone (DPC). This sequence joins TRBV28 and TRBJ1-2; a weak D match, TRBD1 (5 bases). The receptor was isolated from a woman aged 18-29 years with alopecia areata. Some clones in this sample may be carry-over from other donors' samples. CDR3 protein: CASRSNDVVGGNVYGYTF. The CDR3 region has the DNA TGTGCCAGCAGATCAAATGATGTGGTTGGGGGGAACGTCTATGGCTACACCTTC.